This paragraph covers one TCR beta chain sequence. This CDR3 region has 13 residues. V lost 7 bases to trimming and J lost 1 base, with 13 bases between them. Germline CDR1 is SQVTM and CDR2 is ANQGSEA. These data originate in a study of technical replicates of blood from a handful of donors. Profiled with immunoSEQ multiplex PCR; TCRdb holds only in-frame clones, not every one. Counted here are roughly 100,000 clones, approximately 95% occurring once; the ten biggest clones make up about 0.39%. This sequence was found in a human donor in good health. The sample consisted of T cells isolated from PBMCs. This rearrangement joins TRBV29-1 to TRBJ1-1; D unresolved. The CDR3 is CSAPTAGNTEAFF. The CDR3 nucleotides are TGCAGCGCACCCACCGCAGGGAACACTGAAGCTTTCTTT.